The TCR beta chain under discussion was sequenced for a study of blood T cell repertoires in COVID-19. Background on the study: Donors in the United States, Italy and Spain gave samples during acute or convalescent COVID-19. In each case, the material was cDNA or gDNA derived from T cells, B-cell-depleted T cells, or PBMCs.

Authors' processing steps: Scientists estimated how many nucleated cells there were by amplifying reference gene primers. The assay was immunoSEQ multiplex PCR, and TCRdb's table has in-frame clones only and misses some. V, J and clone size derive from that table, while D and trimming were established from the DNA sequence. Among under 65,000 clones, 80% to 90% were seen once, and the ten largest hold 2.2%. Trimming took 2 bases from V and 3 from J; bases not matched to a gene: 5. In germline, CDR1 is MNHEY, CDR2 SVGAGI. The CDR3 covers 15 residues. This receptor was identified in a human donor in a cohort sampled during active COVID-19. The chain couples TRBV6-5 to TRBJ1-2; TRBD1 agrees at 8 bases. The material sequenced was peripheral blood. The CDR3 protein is CASSYGTGDHYGYTF. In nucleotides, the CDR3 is TGTGCCAGCAGTTACGGGACAGGTGACCACTATGGCTACACCTTC.